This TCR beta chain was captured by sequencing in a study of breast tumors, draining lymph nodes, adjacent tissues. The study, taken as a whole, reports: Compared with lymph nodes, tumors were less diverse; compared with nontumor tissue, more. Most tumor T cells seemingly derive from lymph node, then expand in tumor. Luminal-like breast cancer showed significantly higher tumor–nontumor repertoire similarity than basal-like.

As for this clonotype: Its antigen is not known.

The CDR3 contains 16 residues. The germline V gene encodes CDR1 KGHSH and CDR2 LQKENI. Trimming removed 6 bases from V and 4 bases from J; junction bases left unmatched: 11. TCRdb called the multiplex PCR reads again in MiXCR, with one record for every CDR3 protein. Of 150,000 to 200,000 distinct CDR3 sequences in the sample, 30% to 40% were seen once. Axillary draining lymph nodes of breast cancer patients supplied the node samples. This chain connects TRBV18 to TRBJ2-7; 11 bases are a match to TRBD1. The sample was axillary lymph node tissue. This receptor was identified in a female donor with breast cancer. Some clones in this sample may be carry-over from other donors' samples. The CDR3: CASSEGQGGLTYEQYF. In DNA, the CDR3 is TGTGCCAGCTCGGAGGGACAGGGGGGATTAACGTACGAGCAGTACTTC. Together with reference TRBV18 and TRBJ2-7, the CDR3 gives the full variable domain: NAGVMQNPRHLVRRRGQEARLRCSPMKGHSHVYWYRQLPEEGLKFMVYLQKENIIDESGMPKERFSAEFPKEGPSILRIQQVVRGDSAAYFCASSEGQGGLTYEQYFGPGTRLTVT.